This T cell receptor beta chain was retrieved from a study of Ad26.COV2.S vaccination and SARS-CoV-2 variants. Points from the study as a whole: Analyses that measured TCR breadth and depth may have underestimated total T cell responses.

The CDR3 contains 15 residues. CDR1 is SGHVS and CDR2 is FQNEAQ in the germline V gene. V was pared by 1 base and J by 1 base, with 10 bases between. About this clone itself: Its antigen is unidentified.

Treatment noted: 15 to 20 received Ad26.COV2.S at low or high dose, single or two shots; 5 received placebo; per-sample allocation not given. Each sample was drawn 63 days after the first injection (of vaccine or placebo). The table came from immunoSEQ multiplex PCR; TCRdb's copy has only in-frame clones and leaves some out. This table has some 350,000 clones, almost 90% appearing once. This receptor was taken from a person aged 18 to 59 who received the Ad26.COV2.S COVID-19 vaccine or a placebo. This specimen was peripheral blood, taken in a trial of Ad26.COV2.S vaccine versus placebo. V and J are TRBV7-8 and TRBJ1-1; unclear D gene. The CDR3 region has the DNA TGTGCCAGCAGCTTAGTTGCAGCACAGAACACTGAAGCTTTCTTT. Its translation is CASSLVAAQNTEAFF.